This entry lists 15 T cell receptor beta chains sequenced from one sample in a study of cytomegalovirus exposure and HLA in healthy donors. PCR involved 60 Vbeta and 13 Jbeta primers. This table comes from immunoSEQ multiplex PCR, and its TCRdb copy is limited to in-frame clones, with some not included. Seen here are some 250,000 clones, roughly 82% observed once, and the top ten hold 5% to 6.5%. The sample consisted of PBMCs. The receptor set was obtained from a woman aged 40 to 50 in good health and CMV-seropositive.

This chain uses TRBV19 with TRBJ2-1, with a tentative D call TRBD1 (5 bases). The CDR3 extends over 16 amino acids. Trimming took 5 bases from V and 0 from J, leaving 14 bases between them. The V gene's germline CDR1 is LNHDA and CDR2 SQIVND (reference sequence). In DNA form, the CDR3 reads TGTGCCAGTAGTTCCGCGACAGAGAGCTCCTACAATGAGCAGTTCTTC. Translated, it gives CASSSATESSYNEQFF.

This clone was counted once. V gene TRBV5-6 combines with J gene TRBJ2-6; perhaps TRBD1 as D (5 bases). The CDR3 sequence is 15 residues long. The germline gives CDR1 SGHDT, CDR2 YYEEEE. V was trimmed by 5 bases and J by 0 bases, leaving 9 bases between them. DNA of the CDR3: TGTGCCAGCAGTTTTCAGGGCTCTGGGGCCAACGTCCTGACTTTC. It codes for CASSFQGSGANVLTF.

The chain couples TRBV7-2 to TRBJ2-1; TRBD1 might be the D (6 bases). Germline loops: CDR1 SGHTA, CDR2 FQGNSA. V gave up 5 bases and J gave up 7 bases, with 12 bases separating them. This CDR3 has 13 residues. The CDR3 sequence: CASSTYRDNEQFF. The CDR3 nucleotides read TGTGCCAGCAGCACCTACAGGGATAATGAGCAGTTCTTC.

The V and J genes are TRBV4-2 and TRBJ2-7; 7 nucleotides align to TRBD1. The V segment lost 2 bases and the J segment 5 bases; nucleotides outside the gene matches: 9. The CDR3 is 15 residues long. The V gene's germline CDR1 is LGHNA and CDR2 YNFKEQ. The CDR3 sequence is CASSQPDRERHEQYF. As DNA, the CDR3 is TGTGCCAGCAGCCAACCTGACAGGGAGCGCCACGAGCAGTACTTC.

Notes on this clone: One junction end does not reproduce the germline sequence, and a read error may be involved. The rearrangement links TRBV7-9 to TRBJ2-1; TRBD2 might be the D (5 bases). The CDR3 sequence is 14 residues long. In germline, CDR1 is SEHNR, CDR2 FQNEAQ (reference sequence). The CDR3: CSSSPLTRDNEQFF. The CDR3 DNA reads TGTTCCAGCAGCCCCCTGACGAGGGACAATGAGCAGTTCTTC. The full variable domain, completed using reference TRBV7-9 and TRBJ2-1, is DTGVSQNPRHKITKRGQNVTFRCDPISEHNRLYWYRQTLGQGPEFLTYFQNEAQLEKSRLLSDRFSAERPKGSFSTLEIQRTEQGDSAMYLCSSSPLTRDNEQFFGPGTRLTVL.

This clone has more than one count but fewer than ten. One end of the junction is discordant with germline, which a read error may explain. The CDR3 protein is CASSLTMGTSYYEQFF. The DNA for the CDR3 is TGCGCCAGCAGCCTTACCATGGGGACTAGCTACTATGAGCAGTTCTTC. The chain couples TRBV4-3 to TRBJ2-1; 9 nucleotides align to TRBD2. The CDR3 runs 16 residues. CDR1 and CDR2 from the germline V gene are LGHNA and YSLEER.

Only a few counts were recorded for this clone. This rearrangement joins TRBV27 to TRBJ1-1; a possible D gene is TRBD1 (5 bases). This CDR3 contains 16 residues. The germline V and J ends were trimmed by 2 bases and 1 base, with 14 bases remaining between them. From germline, CDR1 is MNHEY and CDR2 SMNVEV (reference sequence). The CDR3 DNA reads as TGTGCCAGCAGTTTAATGGGGGGTGGTAGGAACACTGAAGCTTTCTTT. Protein product: CASSLMGGGRNTEAFF.

V and J are TRBV2 and TRBJ2-5; a possible D gene is TRBD2 (5 bases). This CDR3 has 14 amino acids. V gave up 6 bases and J gave up 3 bases, with 14 bases separating them. CDR1 and CDR2 (germline): SNHLY, FYNNEI. The CDR3 nucleotides are TGTGCCAGCAGGCGAGGACTTTTTGAAGAGACCCAGTACTTC. Amino acids: CASRRGLFEETQYF.

This sequence joins TRBV2 and TRBJ2-1; TRBD2 matches 10 bases. This CDR3 is 16 amino acids long. The V segment lost 7 bases and the J segment 7 bases; nucleotides outside the gene matches: 13. Per the germline V gene, CDR1 is SNHLY and CDR2 is FYNNEI. CDR3 amino acids: CASKSPGTSVRNEQFF. The CDR3 DNA reads TGTGCCAGCAAGAGCCCCGGGACTAGCGTACGTAATGAGCAGTTCTTC.

CDR3 nucleotides: TGTGCCAGCAGTGATTATTTGGAGCCGGACTATGGCTACACCTTC. It yields the protein CASSDYLEPDYGYTF. V is TRBV6-1 and J is TRBJ1-2; D unclear. The CDR3 loop spans 15 amino acids. V lost 3 bases and J lost 3, with 14 bases in between. The germline V gene has CDR1 MNHNS and CDR2 SASEGT.

This clone was seen a few times. J is TRBJ1-6 and V is TRBV9; the D gene is possibly TRBD1 (5 bases). V was clipped by 3 bases and J by 14 bases, with 9 bases between them. The CDR3 is 11 residues long. CDR1 is SGDLS, CDR2 YYNGEE, per germline. CDR3 nucleotides: TGTGCCAGCAGCGCAGGGCGAACCCTCCACTTT. Translating it yields CASSAGRTLHF.

The chain recombines TRBV7-8 with TRBJ2-7; D is perhaps TRBD2 (6 bases). CDR1 is SGHVS and CDR2 is FQNEAQ in the germline V gene. Trimming took off 5 bases at V and 2 bases at J, with 16 bases between the two ends. This CDR3 has 15 amino acids. CDR3 amino acids: CASSPSIRGTYEQYF. The CDR3 DNA follows: TGTGCCAGCAGCCCCAGCATCCGGGGGACCTACGAGCAGTACTTC.

With respect to this clone: The sample holds other DNA sequences that translate to the same CDR3. The rearrangement links TRBV27 to TRBJ2-7; 9 bases are a match to TRBD2. Unmatched junction bases numbered 6, after V lost 3 bases and J lost 6 bases. Germline V gene sequence: CDR1 MNHEY, CDR2 SMNVEV (reference sequence). The length of the CDR3 is 14 residues. The CDR3 reads CASSLAGGPREQYF. As DNA, the CDR3 is TGTGCCAGCAGTTTGGCGGGAGGGCCGCGCGAGCAGTACTTC.

The rearrangement uses TRBV14 and TRBJ1-2; 12 bases agree with TRBD1. Germline loops: CDR1 SGHDN, CDR2 FVKESK. The CDR3 totals 17 residues. The V and J ends lost 4 bases and 6 bases, in that order; junction bases with no gene match: 12. This chain's CDR3 is CASSLGTGGLYYDGYTF. The CDR3 DNA follows: TGTGCCAGCAGCCTCGGGACAGGGGGCTTATATTACGATGGCTACACCTTC.

The chain links TRBV7-9 to TRBJ2-3; TRBD2 aligns across 9 bases. This CDR3 contains 16 residues. The V segment lost 10 bases and the J segment 0 bases; nucleotides outside the gene matches: 11. Germline V gene sequence: CDR1 SEHNR, CDR2 FQNEAQ (reference sequence). CDR3 sequence: CAILVLAGSSTDTQYF. DNA of the CDR3: TGTGCCATCCTAGTTCTAGCGGGATCAAGCACAGATACGCAGTATTTT.